This record concerns one T cell receptor (beta chain) sequence. This clonotype was counted ten times or more. It lacks a known antigen. The record has no base qualities; no much larger clone is one base away. Including cysteine and phenylalanine, the CDR3 has 15 amino acids. Only CDR3 DNA is held: 45 bases, read in frame from base 1. CDR1 SNHLY and CDR2 FYNNEI were looked up in the germline V gene. V is reduced by 3 bases and J by 4 bases, leaving a spacing of 15 bases between them. This specimen comes from a study of molecular identifiers for immune sequencing clone quantification (dated by TCRdb to the late 2010s). In the study overall: For a replicate experiment, RNA from roughly 20,000 or 100,000 naive CD8 T cells was divided into five aliquots, and four of the five aliquots were sequenced. This methods study benchmarked molecular-identifier clustering-based TCR repertoire sequencing (MIDCIRS) and TCR RNA copy counting, using CD8 T cells to do so.

The paper's findings and limits, for the study overall: Spiked-in Jurkat TCR RNA equal to a single cell's worth was reported to be detectable even within 1,100,000 naive CD8 T cells. Roughly 3 recovered TCR RNA copies per cell were obtained by modeling, versus around 10 by digital PCR, implying a capture efficiency of 25% to 30%. In CMV-specific effector cells, clones with more than 20 RNA copies accounted for over 98% of molecules, whereas in naive cells such clones accounted for under 1%. Highly expanded clone sizes could be underestimated if identical TCR molecules share a barcode. Spiked-in Jurkat TCR RNA (around 9 copies' worth), which is not part of the donor repertoire, was contained in the naive libraries. When barcode sub-clustering was omitted, TCR diversity was inflated by chimeric consensus sequences, with chimeras reaching as high as 47%.

Receptors were amplified or captured by PCR. The sequencing machine was an Illumina HiSeq 4000. Bulk TCR libraries were prepared as previously described, using TCR primers listed in Table S5. Total RNA was purified with the Qiagen AllPrep DNA/RNA kit. Reads from multiple sequencing runs of the same library were pooled before analysis. Regarding the original processing steps: Reads were retained only if their TCR constant sequence matched exactly, and those retained reads were trimmed to 150 nt and grouped according to their 12-nt molecular barcodes. Reads in each barcode group were sub-clustered using a 15% Levenshtein threshold, and a quality-weighted consensus sequence was built for each RNA molecule. Non-functional sequences were removed, as were lower-count sequences one edit away from another. Based on fitting two negative binomial distributions, any barcode sub-cluster with under 20% of the maximum read count was discarded. In TCRdb, the public reads were trimmed at Q25 with fastp and aligned with MiXCR, with productive beta chains retained. One record per CDR3 amino acid sequence lists the most common genes and DNA. The V and J calls were not made by the authors but by TCRdb's processing. Counted in this sample were tens of thousands of distinct CDR3 sequences; less than 20% of them appeared once. The biggest ten clones account for 1.5% of the sample.

Naive CD8 T cell libraries were made from about 20,000 to 1,000,000 sorted cells using 10%, 30% or 50% of purified RNA. Naive CD8 T cells were FACS-sorted as CD8+CD4-CCR7+CD45RA+ on a BD FACSAria II into RLT Plus buffer. Detection sensitivity was tested by spiking Jurkat RNA equal to roughly 9 TCR copies' worth into samples containing about 20,000-1,100,000 naive CD8 T cells. CD8 T cells were enriched with RosetteSep CD8+ T Cell Enrichment Cocktail and Ficoll-Paque, followed by ACK red cell lysis. Sequencing was carried out using naive CD8+ T cells from blood, with Jurkat cell RNA spiked in. The intended sense of this specimen's cell subset or site label: FACS-sorted CD8+CD4-CCR7+CD45RA+ naive T cells. This receptor was taken from a human donor in good health. Some libraries in this study had Jurkat cell RNA spiked in. The sequence joins TRBV2 to TRBJ1-1, with a weak D call of TRBD1 (5 bases match). At the DNA level, the sequence is TGTGCCAGCAGTGATGCTTTGATCGGGGGCACTGAAGCTTTCTTT. Translated, it reads CASSDALIGGTEAFF.